These 3 T cell receptor beta chains were sequenced from one sample in a study of cytomegalovirus exposure and HLA in healthy donors. The PCR used 60 Vbeta and 13 Jbeta primers. Sequencing was performed with immunoSEQ multiplex PCR; in TCRdb, only in-frame clones are kept and a portion is missing. The table includes fewer than 250,000 clones, more than 60% detected once. The sequencing input was PBMCs. These receptors all stem from a man aged 35 to 55 in good health and CMV-seronegative.

The chain combines TRBV30 with TRBJ1-5; D is ambiguous. The CDR3 runs to 15 residues. Germline V gene lookup returns CDR1 GTSNPN and CDR2 SVGIG (reference sequence). The V gene lost 1 base and the J gene lost 1 base, with 11 bases spanning the gap. CDR3 coding DNA: TGTGCCTGGAGTGCCCGGGCGGGGAGCAATCAGCCCCAGCATTTT. It yields the protein CAWSARAGSNQPQHF.

A few counts support this clone. The chain recombines TRBV7-2 with TRBJ2-5; the D gene is possibly TRBD2 (7 bases). Germline CDR1 and CDR2: SGHTA and FQGNSA. The CDR3 extends over 16 amino acids. V lost 0 bases and J 5 bases, leaving 16 bases between the germline ends. The CDR3 region is CASSLAGGGSGETQYF. The CDR3 coding sequence is TGTGCCAGCAGCTTAGCAGGGGGGGGTAGCGGCGAGACCCAGTACTTC.

This clone was detected only once. V gene TRBV5-1 combines with J gene TRBJ1-2; TRBD1 agrees at 9 bases. This CDR3 spans 14 amino acids. Germline lookup yields CDR1 SGHRS and CDR2 YFSETQ. J gave up 7 bases and V 2 bases, and 6 bases lay outside the gene matches. The CDR3 loop is CASSLRTDRGGYTF. In DNA, the CDR3 is TGCGCCAGCAGCTTAAGGACGGACAGGGGTGGCTACACCTTC.